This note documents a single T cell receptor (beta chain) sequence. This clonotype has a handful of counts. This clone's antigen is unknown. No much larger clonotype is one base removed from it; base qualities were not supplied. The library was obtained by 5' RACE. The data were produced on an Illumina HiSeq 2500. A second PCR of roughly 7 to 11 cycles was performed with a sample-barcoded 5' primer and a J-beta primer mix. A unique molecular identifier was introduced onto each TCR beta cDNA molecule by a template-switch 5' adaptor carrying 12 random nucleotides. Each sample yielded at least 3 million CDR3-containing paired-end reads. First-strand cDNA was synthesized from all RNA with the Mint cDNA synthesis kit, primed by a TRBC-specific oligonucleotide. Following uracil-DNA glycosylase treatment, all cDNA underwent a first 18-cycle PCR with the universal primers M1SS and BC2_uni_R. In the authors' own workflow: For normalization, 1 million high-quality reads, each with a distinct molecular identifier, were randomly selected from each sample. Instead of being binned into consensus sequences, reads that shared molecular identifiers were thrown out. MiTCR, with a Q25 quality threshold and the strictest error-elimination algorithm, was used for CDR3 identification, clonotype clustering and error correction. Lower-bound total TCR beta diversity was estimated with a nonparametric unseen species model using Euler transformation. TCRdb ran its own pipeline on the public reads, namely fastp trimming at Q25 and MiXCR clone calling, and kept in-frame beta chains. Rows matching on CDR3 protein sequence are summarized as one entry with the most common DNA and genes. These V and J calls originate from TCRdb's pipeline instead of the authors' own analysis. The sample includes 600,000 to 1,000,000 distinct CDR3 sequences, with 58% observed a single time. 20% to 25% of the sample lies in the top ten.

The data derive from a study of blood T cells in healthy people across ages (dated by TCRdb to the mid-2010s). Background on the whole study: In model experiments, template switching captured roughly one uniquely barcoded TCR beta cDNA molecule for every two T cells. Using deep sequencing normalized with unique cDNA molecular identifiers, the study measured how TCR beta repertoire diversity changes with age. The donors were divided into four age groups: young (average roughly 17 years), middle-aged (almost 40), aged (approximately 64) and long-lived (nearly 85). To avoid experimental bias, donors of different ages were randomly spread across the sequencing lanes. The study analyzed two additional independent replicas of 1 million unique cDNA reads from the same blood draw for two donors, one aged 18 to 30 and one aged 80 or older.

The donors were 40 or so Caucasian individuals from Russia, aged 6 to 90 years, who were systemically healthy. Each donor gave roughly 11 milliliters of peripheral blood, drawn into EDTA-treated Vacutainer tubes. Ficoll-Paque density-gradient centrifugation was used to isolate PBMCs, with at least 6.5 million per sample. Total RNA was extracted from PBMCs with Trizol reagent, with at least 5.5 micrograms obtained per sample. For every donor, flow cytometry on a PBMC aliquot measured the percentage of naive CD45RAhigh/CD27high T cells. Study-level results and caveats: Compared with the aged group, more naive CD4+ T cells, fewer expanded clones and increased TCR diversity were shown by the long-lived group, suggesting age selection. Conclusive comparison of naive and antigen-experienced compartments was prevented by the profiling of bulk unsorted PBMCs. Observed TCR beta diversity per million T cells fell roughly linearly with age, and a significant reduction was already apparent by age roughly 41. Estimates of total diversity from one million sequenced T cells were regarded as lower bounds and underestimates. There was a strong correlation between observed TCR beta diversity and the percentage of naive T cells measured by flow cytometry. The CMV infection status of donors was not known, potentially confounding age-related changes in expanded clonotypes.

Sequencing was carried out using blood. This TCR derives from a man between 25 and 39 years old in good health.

The encoded CDR3 is CASSFRQFPDEQYF. The bases are TGTGCCAGCAGCTTTAGACAGTTCCCTGACGAGCAGTACTTC. The chain is encoded by TRBV11-2 joined to TRBJ2-7; a weak D assignment points to TRBD1 (5 bases agree). Taken from cysteine to phenylalanine, the CDR3 has 14 residues. Here the CDR3 DNA is all that survives: 42 bases in frame from base 1. From the germline V gene, CDR1 is SGHAT and CDR2 is FQNNGV. V drops 3 bases and J drops 5 bases, leaving 14 bases in between.